A single sample is the source of the 24 T cell receptor beta chains below, sequenced in a study of patients and donors after allogeneic stem cell transplantation. Using its own MiXCR run on the RT-PCR reads, TCRdb lists one record per CDR3 protein. The sample includes fewer than 75,000 distinct CDR3 sequences, 26% of them seen just once. Sequenced material: blood, either unsorted or a sorted T cell fraction (not recorded which). Every receptor here comes from a human donor who was either an allogeneic HSCT recipient or a stem cell or donor lymphocyte infusion donor (not recorded which). It is not recorded whose cells these are; they may come from a transplant donor.

This clonotype occurred a few times. The chain carries TRBV7-6 and TRBJ2-7, with 8 bases aligning to TRBD2. The V and J ends lost 2 bases and 3 bases, in that order; junction bases with no gene match: 3. The germline V gene encodes CDR1 SGHVS and CDR2 FNYEAQ. This CDR3 is 14 amino acids long. In DNA, the CDR3 is TGTGCCAGCAGCTTATCGGCGGGAGGCTACGAGCAGTACTTC. Translated: CASSLSAGGYEQYF.

This chain connects TRBV7-9 to TRBJ2-1, with D possibly being TRBD2 (5 bases). With 1 base removed from V and 13 bases from J, the gap between germline ends came to 20 bases. CDR1 is SEHNR and CDR2 is FQNEAQ in the germline V gene (reference sequence). The CDR3 is 15 amino acids. Here the CDR3 reads CASSLEYLRVKAQFF. The DNA of the CDR3 is TGTGCCAGCAGCTTAGAGTATTTGAGGGTGAAGGCTCAGTTCTTC. Drawing the rest from reference TRBV7-9 and TRBJ2-1, the complete variable domain is DTGVSQNPRHKITKRGQNVTFRCDPISEHNRLYWYRQTLGQGPEFLTYFQNEAQLEKSRLLSDRFSAERPKGSFSTLEIQRTEQGDSAMYLCASSLEYLRVKAQFFGPGTRLTVL.

V is TRBV6-1 and J is TRBJ2-2; 10 nucleotides match TRBD1. The V and J ends lost 7 bases and 5 bases, in that order; junction bases with no gene match: 7. Germline lookup yields CDR1 MNHNS and CDR2 SASEGT. This CDR3 comprises 15 residues. CDR3 loop: CASTIDRGRTGELFF. Written as DNA, the CDR3 is TGTGCCAGCACCATCGACAGGGGGCGAACCGGGGAGCTGTTTTTT.

The gene calls are TRBV6-2 or TRBV6-3 and TRBJ2-7; TRBD1 matches 7 bases. The CDR3 extends over 14 amino acids. Germline loops: CDR1 MNHEY, CDR2 SVGEGT. Trimming cost V 5 bases and J 2 bases; bases outside gene matches: 6. The CDR3 region has the DNA TGTGCCAGCAGTAACGGACAGGCCCCCTACGAGCAGTACTTC. This codes for CASSNGQAPYEQYF.

This chain links TRBV5-1 with TRBJ1-1; no firm D call. V shed 5 bases and J shed 0 bases, with 2 bases lying between them. Germline V gene lookup returns CDR1 SGHRS and CDR2 YFSETQ. This CDR3 spans 11 amino acids. CDR3 protein: CASRMNTEAFF. The CDR3, as DNA: TGCGCCAGCAGAATGAACACTGAAGCTTTCTTT.

V is TRBV19 and J is TRBJ1-1, with 8 bases identical to TRBD1. CDR1 and CDR2 (germline): LNHDA, SQIVND (reference sequence). The CDR3 is 14 amino acids. Unmatched junction bases numbered 3, after V lost 1 base and J lost 5 bases. CDR3 sequence reads: CASSIGNRGTEAFF. CDR3 bases: TGTGCCAGTAGTATAGGTAACAGGGGGACTGAAGCTTTCTTT. Filled out from reference TRBV19 and TRBJ1-1, the complete variable domain reads DGGITQSPKYLFRKEGQNVTLSCEQNLNHDAMYWYRQDPGQGLRLIYYSQIVNDFQKGDIAEGYSVSREKKESFPLTVTSAQKNPTAFYLCASSIGNRGTEAFFGQGTRLTVV.

This chain uses TRBV6-5 with TRBJ2-3; 10 bases line up with TRBD2. Germline V gene sequence: CDR1 MNHEY, CDR2 SVGAGI. This CDR3 spans 16 amino acids. Losses at the gene ends were 4 bases for V and 2 bases for J; bases not matched to a gene: 6. CDR3 loop: CASSSTGTSDTDTQYF. The DNA for the CDR3 is TGTGCCAGCAGTTCGACCGGGACTAGCGACACAGATACGCAGTATTTT.

The chain uses TRBV20-1 and TRBJ2-7; possibly TRBD1 for D (6 bases). Looked up from germline, CDR1 is DFQATT and CDR2 is SNEGSKA (reference sequence). V was cut by 4 bases and J by 2 bases, with 15 bases left in between. This CDR3 spans 14 amino acids. Here the CDR3 reads CSATSGQLPYEQYF. DNA for the CDR3: TGCAGTGCTACATCCGGACAGCTGCCCTACGAGCAGTACTTC.

The chain carries TRBV9 and TRBJ2-1; D remains unclear. Germline CDR1 reads SGDLS; CDR2 reads YYNGEE. V was pared by 1 base and J by 7 bases, with 12 bases between. This CDR3 is 14 amino acids long. This CDR3 reads CASSVTQRSNEQFF. Here the CDR3 DNA reads TGTGCCAGCAGCGTAACCCAGCGTTCGAATGAGCAGTTCTTC.

Many counts were recorded for this clonotype. The rearrangement uses TRBV12-3 or TRBV12-4 and TRBJ1-5; maybe TRBD1 (5 bases). The CDR3 runs 17 residues. The V end lost 1 base, the J end lost 3 bases, and 16 bases lay between the germline ends. The CDR3 here is CASSLGNQGGFNQPQHF. As DNA, the CDR3 is TGTGCCAGCAGTTTAGGGAATCAGGGAGGGTTCAATCAGCCCCAGCATTTT.

This clonotype has more than one count but fewer than ten. The CDR3 DNA follows: TGTGCCATCGCACCGGGACAGGATCTCTCCGAGCAGTACTTC. It yields the protein CAIAPGQDLSEQYF. The chain combines TRBV10-3 with TRBJ2-7, with TRBD1 identical over 8 bases. V gave up 8 bases and J gave up 6 bases; unmatched junction bases: 12. CDR3 length equals 14 residues. Germline loops: CDR1 ENHRY, CDR2 SYGVKD.

The chain combines TRBV5-1 with TRBJ2-1; 7 nucleotides agree with TRBD2. The V segment lost 0 bases and the J segment 7 bases; nucleotides outside the gene matches: 10. Germline values: CDR1 SGHRS, CDR2 YFSETQ. The CDR3 is 16 residues long. The CDR3 loop reads CASSLAGLVGRNEQFF. The CDR3 nucleotides read TGCGCCAGCAGCTTGGCCGGACTAGTAGGGAGGAATGAGCAGTTCTTC. Filled out from reference TRBV5-1 and TRBJ2-1, the complete variable domain reads KAGVTQTPRYLIKTRGQQVTLSCSPISGHRSVSWYQQTPGQGLQFLFEYFSETQRNKGNFPGRFSGRQFSNSRSEMNVSTLELGDSALYLCASSLAGLVGRNEQFFGPGTRLTVL.

There are a few counts of this clonotype. The chain carries TRBV20-1 and TRBJ1-3; 7 bases match TRBD1. The CDR3 spans 15 residues. The V gene end was trimmed by 3 bases and the J gene end by 2 bases; junction bases not matched to a gene: 7. Germline V gene lookup returns CDR1 DFQATT and CDR2 SNEGSKA (reference sequence). DNA for the CDR3: TGCAGTGCTAGTATCACCGGGACAGCTGGAAACACCATATATTTT. Amino acids: CSASITGTAGNTIYF.

A few counts support this clonotype. The chain is built from TRBV19 and TRBJ1-5, with D possibly TRBD1 on 6 matching bases. CDR1 is LNHDA, CDR2 SQIVND, per germline (reference sequence). The CDR3 loop spans 12 amino acids. Trimming took off 9 bases at V and 6 bases at J, with 12 bases between the two ends. In DNA, the CDR3 is TGTGCCAGCAGACAGGTCCCTCAGCCCCAGCATTTT. Translated, it gives CASRQVPQPQHF.

This clonotype was counted a few times. This chain connects TRBV5-1 to TRBJ1-2; tentatively, D is TRBD1 (6 bases). V lost 0 bases to trimming and J lost 1 base, with 10 bases between them. Germline values: CDR1 SGHRS, CDR2 YFSETQ. The CDR3 covers 15 residues. The CDR3 DNA reads TGCGCCAGCAGCTTGGATCGGGACATTAACTATGGCTACACCTTC. Translating it yields CASSLDRDINYGYTF.

The chain employs TRBV5-6 and TRBJ2-2; 11 bases fit TRBD2. This CDR3 comprises 16 residues. After removal of 4 bases from V and 3 bases from J, the junction contained 5 bases not matched to a gene. CDR1 is SGHDT, CDR2 YYEEEE, per germline. The CDR3 DNA reads TGTGCCAGCAGCGAACTAGCGGGAGCTTACACCGGGGAGCTGTTTTTT. Translating gives CASSELAGAYTGELFF. The full variable domain, with the rest looked up from reference TRBV5-6 and TRBJ2-2, is DAGVTQSPTHLIKTRGQQVTLRCSPKSGHDTVSWYQQALGQGPQFIFQYYEEEERQRGNFPDRFSGHQFPNYSSELNVNALLLGDSALYLCASSELAGAYTGELFFGEGSRLTVL.

This clonotype was counted between two and nine times. This rearrangement joins TRBV20-1 to TRBJ1-6; D uncertain. CDR3 size: 15 residues. V shed 1 base and J shed 4 bases, with 11 bases lying between them. Germline V CDR1 and CDR2: DFQATT, SNEGSKA (reference sequence). The CDR3 spells CSARAARQYNSPLHF. CDR3 coding DNA: TGCAGTGCTAGAGCCGCCAGGCAGTATAATTCACCCCTCCACTTT.

This sequence joins TRBV5-1 and TRBJ1-2; 9 bases agree with TRBD1. The CDR3 consists of 16 residues. V trimming: 3 bases; J trimming: 2 bases; junction bases outside the gene matches: 8. Germline V gene lookup returns CDR1 SGHRS and CDR2 YFSETQ. Here the CDR3 DNA reads TGCGCCAGCAGCTCCGGACAGGGGAGGCCAAACTATGGCTACACCTTC. Translated, it gives CASSSGQGRPNYGYTF.

By frequency in the sample, this clonotype is medium-sized. The rearrangement joins TRBV7-2 to TRBJ1-6; no reliable D call. Germline V gene lookup returns CDR1 SGHTA and CDR2 FQGNSA. The germline V and J ends were trimmed by 1 base and 2 bases, with 9 bases remaining between them. The CDR3 is 16 residues long. CDR3 in amino acids: CASSLGWGTYNSPLHF. As DNA, the CDR3 is TGTGCCAGCAGCTTAGGATGGGGAACCTATAATTCACCCCTCCACTTT.

The V call is TRBV5-1, the J call TRBJ2-7; D is perhaps TRBD1 or TRBD2 (5 bases each). The ends were cut back, 5 bases at V and 1 base at J, with 16 bases in the middle. The CDR3 is 15 residues long. Per germline, CDR1 SGHRS and CDR2 YFSETQ. CDR3 coding DNA: TGCGCCAGCAGACCGGGGCCAGGCATGTCCTACGAGCAGTACTTC. It codes for CASRPGPGMSYEQYF.

The rearrangement joins TRBV7-9 to TRBJ1-2, with D unresolved. V was clipped by 1 base and J by 4 bases, with 10 bases between them. This CDR3 has 14 residues. Per the germline V gene, CDR1 is SEHNR and CDR2 is FQNEAQ (reference sequence). CDR3 region: CASSLERPRYGYTF. The CDR3 DNA reads TGTGCCAGCAGCTTAGAGCGGCCTCGCTATGGCTACACCTTC.

The V call is TRBV20-1, the J call TRBJ1-4; D possibly corresponds to TRBD1 (6 bases). Germline CDR1 DFQATT, CDR2 SNEGSKA (reference sequence). The CDR3 is 14 amino acids. Trimming left V 5 bases short and J 15 bases short, with 25 bases between. The CDR3 DNA reads as TGCAGTGCTGCTGGGGACACCGGTCGCAATTGGATGTTTTTT. As protein: CSAAGDTGRNWMFF.

This clonotype was seen a few times. The rearrangement links TRBV9 to TRBJ1-2; D is ambiguous. Germline-derived CDR1 and CDR2 are SGDLS and YYNGEE. This CDR3 is built from 14 residues. Trimming left V 3 bases short and J 4 bases short, with 13 bases between. The CDR3 DNA is TGTGCCAGCAGCGGCAGAGGTTCCAGCTATGGCTACACCTTC. Its translation: CASSGRGSSYGYTF.

This clonotype was observed a few times. The rearrangement joins TRBV10-3 to TRBJ1-1; unclear D gene. This CDR3 spans 13 amino acids. V was clipped by 3 bases and J by 4 bases, with 9 bases between them. Germline-derived CDR1 and CDR2 are ENHRY and SYGVKD. The CDR3 coding sequence is TGTGCCATCAGTGACAAAGGGAGCACTGAAGCTTTCTTT. Encoded protein: CAISDKGSTEAFF.